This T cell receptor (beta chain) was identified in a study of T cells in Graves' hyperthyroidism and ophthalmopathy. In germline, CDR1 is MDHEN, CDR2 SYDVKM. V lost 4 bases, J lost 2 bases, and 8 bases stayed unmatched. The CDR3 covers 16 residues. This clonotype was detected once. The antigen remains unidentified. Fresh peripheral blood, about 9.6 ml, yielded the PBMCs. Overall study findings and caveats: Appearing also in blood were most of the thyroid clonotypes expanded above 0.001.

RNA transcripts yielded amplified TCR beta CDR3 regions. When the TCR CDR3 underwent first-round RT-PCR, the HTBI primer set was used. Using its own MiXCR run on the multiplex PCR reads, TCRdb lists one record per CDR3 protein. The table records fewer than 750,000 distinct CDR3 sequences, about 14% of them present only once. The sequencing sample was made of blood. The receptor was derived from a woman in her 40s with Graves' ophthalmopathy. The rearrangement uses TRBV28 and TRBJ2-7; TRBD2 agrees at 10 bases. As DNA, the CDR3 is TGTGCCAGCAGTTCCATACGACTAGCGGGTACCTACGAGCAGTACTTC. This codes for CASSSIRLAGTYEQYF.